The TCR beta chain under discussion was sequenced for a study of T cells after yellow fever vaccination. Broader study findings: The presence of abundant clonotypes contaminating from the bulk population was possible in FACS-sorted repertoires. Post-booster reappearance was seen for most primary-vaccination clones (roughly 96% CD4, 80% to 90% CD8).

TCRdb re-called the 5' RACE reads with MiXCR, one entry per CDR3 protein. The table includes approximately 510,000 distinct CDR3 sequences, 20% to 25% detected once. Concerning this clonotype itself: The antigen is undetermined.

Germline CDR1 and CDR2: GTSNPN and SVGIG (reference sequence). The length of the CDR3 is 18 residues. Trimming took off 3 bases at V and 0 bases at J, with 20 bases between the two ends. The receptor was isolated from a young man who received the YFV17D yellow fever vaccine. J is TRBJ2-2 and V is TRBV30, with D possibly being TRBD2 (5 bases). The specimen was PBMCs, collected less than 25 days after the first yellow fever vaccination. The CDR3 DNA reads TGTGCCTGGAGGCCAGGACCTACCCAGAGGGCGAACACCGGGGAGCTGTTTTTT. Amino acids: CAWRPGPTQRANTGELFF.